This T cell receptor (beta chain) was sequenced during a study of blood T cell repertoires in COVID-19. On the study more broadly: The samples span acute and convalescent COVID-19 from the United States, Italy and Spain. T cells, B-cell-depleted T cells, or PBMCs provided the cDNA or gDNA that served as material.

CDR3 length equals 16 residues. The trim removed 0 bases at V and 3 bases at J, leaving 2 bases unmatched. The germline V gene encodes CDR1 LGHNA and CDR2 YNFKEQ. Original processing notes: By means of reference gene primer amplification, nucleated cell counts were estimated. The assay was immunoSEQ multiplex PCR, and TCRdb's table has in-frame clones only and misses some. V and J calls and clone size come straight from that table; D and trimming were deduced from the DNA. The sample shows roughly 150,000 clones, roughly 80% of them seen only once. This TCR came from a man in his 60s with acute or convalescent COVID-19. Specimen: peripheral blood. The chain recombines TRBV4-2 with TRBJ2-1; 10 nucleotides match TRBD2. Here the CDR3 reads CASSQDSSGGYNEQFF. CDR3 in DNA: TGTGCCAGCAGCCAAGATTCTAGCGGGGGCTACAATGAGCAGTTCTTC.